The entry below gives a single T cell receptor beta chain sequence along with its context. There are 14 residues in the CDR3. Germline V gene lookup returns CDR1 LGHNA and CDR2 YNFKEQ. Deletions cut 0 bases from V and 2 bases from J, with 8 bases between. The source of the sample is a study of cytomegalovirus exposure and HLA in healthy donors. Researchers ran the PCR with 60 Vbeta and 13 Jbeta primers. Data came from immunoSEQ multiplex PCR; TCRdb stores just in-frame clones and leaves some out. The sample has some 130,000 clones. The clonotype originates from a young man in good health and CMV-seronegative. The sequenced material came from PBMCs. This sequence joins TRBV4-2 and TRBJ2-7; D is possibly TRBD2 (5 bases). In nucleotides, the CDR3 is TGTGCCAGCAGCCAAGAAGAGGGAACCTACGAGCAGTACTTC. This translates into CASSQEEGTYEQYF.